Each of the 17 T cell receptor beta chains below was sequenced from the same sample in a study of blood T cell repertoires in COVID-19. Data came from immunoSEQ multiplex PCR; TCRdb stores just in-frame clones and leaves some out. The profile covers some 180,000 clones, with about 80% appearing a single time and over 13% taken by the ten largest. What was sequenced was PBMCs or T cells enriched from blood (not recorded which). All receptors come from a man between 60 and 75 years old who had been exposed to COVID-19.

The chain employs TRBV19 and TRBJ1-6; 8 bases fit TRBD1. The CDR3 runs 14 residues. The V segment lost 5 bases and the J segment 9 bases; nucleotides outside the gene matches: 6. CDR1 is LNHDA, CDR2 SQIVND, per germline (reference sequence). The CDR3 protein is CASSQGARSSPLHF. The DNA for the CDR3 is TGTGCCAGTAGTCAGGGGGCGCGGAGTTCACCCCTCCACTTT.

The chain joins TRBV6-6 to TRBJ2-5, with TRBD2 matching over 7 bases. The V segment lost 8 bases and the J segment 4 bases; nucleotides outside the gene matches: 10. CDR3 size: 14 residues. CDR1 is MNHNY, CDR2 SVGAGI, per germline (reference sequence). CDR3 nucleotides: TGTGCCAGCCGAAGTTGGGGAGGGCGAGAGACCCAGTACTTC. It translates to CASRSWGGRETQYF.

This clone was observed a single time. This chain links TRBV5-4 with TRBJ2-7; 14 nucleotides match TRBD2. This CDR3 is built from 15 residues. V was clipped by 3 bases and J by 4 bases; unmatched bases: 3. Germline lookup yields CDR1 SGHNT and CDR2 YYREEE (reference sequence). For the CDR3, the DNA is TGTGCCAGCAGCTGGGGACTAGCGGGAGAATACGAGCAGTACTTC. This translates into CASSWGLAGEYEQYF.

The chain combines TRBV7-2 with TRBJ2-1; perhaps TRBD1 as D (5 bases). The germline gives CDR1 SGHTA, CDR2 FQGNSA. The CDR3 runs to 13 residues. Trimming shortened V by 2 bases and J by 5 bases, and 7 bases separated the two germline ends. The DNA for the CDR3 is TGTGCCAGCAGCTTACGACAGAACAATGAGCAGTTCTTC. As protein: CASSLRQNNEQFF.

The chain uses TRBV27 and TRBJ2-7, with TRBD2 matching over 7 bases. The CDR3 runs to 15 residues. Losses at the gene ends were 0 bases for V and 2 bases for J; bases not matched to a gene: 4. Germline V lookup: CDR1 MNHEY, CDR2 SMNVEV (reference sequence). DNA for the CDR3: TGTGCCAGCAGTTTATCGACCAGCGGGACCTACGAGCAGTACTTC. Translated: CASSLSTSGTYEQYF.

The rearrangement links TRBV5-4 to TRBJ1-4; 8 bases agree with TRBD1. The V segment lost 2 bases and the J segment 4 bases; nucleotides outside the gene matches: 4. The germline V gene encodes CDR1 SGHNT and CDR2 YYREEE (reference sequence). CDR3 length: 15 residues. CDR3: CASSLQQGVNEKLFF. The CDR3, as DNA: TGTGCCAGCAGCTTACAACAGGGGGTTAATGAAAAACTGTTTTTT.

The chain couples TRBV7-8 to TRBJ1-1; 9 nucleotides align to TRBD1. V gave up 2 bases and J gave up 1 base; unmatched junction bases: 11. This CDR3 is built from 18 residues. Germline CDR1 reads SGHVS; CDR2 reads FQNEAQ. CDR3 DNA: TGTGCCAGCAGCTTAATTACAGGGGGCGCTTTTTCGAACACTGAAGCTTTCTTT. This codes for CASSLITGGAFSNTEAFF.

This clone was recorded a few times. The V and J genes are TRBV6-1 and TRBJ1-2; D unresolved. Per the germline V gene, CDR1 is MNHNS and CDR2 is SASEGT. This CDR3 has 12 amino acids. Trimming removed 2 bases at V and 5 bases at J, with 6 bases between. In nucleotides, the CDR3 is TGTGCCAGCAGTGAAAGCGCATATGGCTACACCTTC. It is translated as CASSESAYGYTF.

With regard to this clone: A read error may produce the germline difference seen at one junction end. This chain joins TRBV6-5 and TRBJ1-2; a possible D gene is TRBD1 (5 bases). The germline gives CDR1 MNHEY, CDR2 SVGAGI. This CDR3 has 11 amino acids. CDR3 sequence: CASSYGTGIYF. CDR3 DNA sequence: TGTGCCAGCAGTTACGGAACAGGCATTTACTTC.

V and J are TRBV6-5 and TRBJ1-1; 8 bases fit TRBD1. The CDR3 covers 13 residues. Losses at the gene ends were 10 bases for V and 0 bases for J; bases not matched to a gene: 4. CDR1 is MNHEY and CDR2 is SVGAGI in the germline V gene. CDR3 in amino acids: CAIRTGMNTEAFF. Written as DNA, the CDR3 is TGTGCCATCCGGACAGGGATGAACACTGAAGCTTTCTTT.

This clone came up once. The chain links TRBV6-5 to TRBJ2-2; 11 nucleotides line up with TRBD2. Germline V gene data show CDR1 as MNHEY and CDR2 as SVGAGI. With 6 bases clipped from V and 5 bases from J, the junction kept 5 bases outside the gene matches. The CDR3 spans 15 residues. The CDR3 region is CASSATSGITGELFF. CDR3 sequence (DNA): TGTGCCAGCAGCGCGACTAGCGGGATAACCGGGGAGCTGTTTTTT.

This CDR3 is CASSQDLVNRPYEQYF. The DNA of the CDR3 is TGTGCCAGCAGCCAAGATCTGGTTAACAGGCCCTACGAGCAGTACTTC. V and J are TRBV3-1 (or the pseudogene TRBV3-2) and TRBJ2-7; tentative D call: TRBD1 (5 bases). The CDR3 sequence is 16 residues long. The V gene's germline CDR1 is LGHDT and CDR2 YNNKEL (reference sequence). V was pared by 0 bases and J by 2 bases, with 14 bases between.

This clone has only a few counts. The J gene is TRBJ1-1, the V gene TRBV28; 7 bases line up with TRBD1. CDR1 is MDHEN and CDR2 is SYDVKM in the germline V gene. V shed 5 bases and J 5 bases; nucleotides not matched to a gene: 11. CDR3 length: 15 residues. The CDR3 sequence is CASSPRQGGWTEAFF. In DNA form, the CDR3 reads TGTGCCAGCAGTCCAAGGCAGGGGGGTTGGACTGAAGCTTTCTTT.

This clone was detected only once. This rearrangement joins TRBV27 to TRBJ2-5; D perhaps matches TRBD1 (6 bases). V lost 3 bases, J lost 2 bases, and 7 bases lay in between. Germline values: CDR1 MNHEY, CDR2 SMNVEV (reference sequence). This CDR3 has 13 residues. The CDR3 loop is CASSLQGQETQYF. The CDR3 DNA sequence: TGTGCCAGCAGTTTGCAGGGGCAAGAGACCCAGTACTTC.

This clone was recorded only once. The CDR3 bases are TGTGCCAGCAGGCCCTCGGGCAGGGGGGCTTCCTACGAGCAGTACTTC. Amino acids: CASRPSGRGASYEQYF. The chain couples TRBV27 to TRBJ2-7, with D possibly matching TRBD1 (7 bases). Germline CDR1 MNHEY, CDR2 SMNVEV (reference sequence). The CDR3 has 16 residues. V was shortened by 6 bases and J by 1 base, with 19 bases between the two germline ends.

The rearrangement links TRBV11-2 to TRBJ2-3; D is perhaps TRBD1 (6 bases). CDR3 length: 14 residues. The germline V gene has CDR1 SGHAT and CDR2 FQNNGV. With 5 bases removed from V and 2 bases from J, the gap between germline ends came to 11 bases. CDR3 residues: CASSPDSSTDTQYF. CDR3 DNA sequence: TGTGCCAGCAGCCCGGACAGTTCCACAGATACGCAGTATTTT.

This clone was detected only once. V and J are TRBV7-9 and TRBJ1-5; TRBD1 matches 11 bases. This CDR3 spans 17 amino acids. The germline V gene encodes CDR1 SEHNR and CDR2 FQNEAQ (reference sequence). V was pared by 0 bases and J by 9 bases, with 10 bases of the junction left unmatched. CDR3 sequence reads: CASSLASLGTGGPPQHF. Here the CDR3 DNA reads TGTGCCAGCAGCTTAGCATCTTTAGGGACAGGGGGTCCGCCCCAGCATTTT.